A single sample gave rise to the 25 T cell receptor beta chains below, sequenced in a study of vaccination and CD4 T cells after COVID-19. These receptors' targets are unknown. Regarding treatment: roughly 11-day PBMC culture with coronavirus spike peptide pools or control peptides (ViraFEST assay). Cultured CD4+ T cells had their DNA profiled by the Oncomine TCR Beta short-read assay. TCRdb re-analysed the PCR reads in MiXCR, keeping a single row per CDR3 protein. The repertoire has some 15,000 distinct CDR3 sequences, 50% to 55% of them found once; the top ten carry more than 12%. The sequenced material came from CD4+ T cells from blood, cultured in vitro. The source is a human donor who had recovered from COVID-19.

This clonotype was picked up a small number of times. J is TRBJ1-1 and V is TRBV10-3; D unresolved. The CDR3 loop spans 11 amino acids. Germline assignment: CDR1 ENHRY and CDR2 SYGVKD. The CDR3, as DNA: TGTGCTCCTCTCCCGGGAAGAAAAGCTTTCTTT. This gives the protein CAPLPGRKAFF.

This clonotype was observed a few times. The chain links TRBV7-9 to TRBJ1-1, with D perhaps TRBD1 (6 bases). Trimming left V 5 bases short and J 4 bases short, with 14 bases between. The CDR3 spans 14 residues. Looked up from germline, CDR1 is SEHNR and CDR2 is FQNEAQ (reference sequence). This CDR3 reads CASSPYRDGTEAFF. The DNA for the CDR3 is TGTGCCAGCAGCCCCTACAGGGACGGCACTGAAGCTTTCTTT.

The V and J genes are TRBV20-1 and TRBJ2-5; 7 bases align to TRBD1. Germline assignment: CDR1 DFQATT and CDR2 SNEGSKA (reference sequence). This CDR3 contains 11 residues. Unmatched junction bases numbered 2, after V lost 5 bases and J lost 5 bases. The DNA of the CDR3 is TGCAGTGCTGGGACAGAGGAGACCCAGTACTTC. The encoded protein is CSAGTEETQYF.

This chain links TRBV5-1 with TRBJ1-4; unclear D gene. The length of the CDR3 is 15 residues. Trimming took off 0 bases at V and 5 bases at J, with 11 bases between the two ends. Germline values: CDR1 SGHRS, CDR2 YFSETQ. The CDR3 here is CASSLAGRGNEKLFF. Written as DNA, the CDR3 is TGCGCCAGCAGCTTGGCGGGCAGAGGGAATGAAAAACTGTTTTTT.

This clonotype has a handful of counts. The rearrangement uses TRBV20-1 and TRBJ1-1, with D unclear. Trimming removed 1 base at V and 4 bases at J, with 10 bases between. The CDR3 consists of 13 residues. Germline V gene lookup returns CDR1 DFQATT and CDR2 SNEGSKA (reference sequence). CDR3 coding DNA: TGCAGTGCTAGAGCTTACGCGGGCACTGAAGCTTTCTTT. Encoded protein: CSARAYAGTEAFF.

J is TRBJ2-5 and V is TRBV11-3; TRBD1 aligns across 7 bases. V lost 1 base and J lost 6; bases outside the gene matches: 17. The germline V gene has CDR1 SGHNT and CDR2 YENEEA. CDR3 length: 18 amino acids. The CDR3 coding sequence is TGTGCCAGCAGCTTAGGCCTAACACAGGGGTCGCAGATCAAGACCCAGTACTTC. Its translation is CASSLGLTQGSQIKTQYF.

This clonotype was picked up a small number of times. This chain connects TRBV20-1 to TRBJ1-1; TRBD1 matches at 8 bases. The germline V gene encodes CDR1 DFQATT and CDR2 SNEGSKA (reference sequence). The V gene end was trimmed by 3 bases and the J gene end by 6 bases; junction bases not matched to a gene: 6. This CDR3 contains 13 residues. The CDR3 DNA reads TGCAGTGCTAGGCAGGGGGCTAAACCTGAAGCTTTCTTT. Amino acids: CSARQGAKPEAFF.

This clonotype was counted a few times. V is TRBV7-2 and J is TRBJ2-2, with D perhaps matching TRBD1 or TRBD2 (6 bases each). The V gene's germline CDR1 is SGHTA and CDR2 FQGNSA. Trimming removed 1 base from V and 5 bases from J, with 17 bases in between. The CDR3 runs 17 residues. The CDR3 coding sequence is TGTGCCAGCAGCTTAGGGTCCCTGGGGGGCGGGACCGGGGAGCTGTTTTTT. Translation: CASSLGSLGGGTGELFF.

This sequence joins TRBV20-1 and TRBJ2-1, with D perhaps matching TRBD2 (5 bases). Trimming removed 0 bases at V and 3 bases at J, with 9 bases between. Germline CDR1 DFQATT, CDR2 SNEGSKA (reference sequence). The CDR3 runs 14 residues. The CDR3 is CSARDRGLYNEQFF. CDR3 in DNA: TGCAGTGCTAGAGATCGCGGACTCTACAATGAGCAGTTCTTC.

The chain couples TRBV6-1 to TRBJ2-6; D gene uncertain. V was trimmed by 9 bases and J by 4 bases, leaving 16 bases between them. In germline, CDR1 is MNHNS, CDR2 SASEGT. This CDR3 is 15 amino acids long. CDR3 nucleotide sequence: TGTGCCAGTACCCTGGATGGAGCAGGGGCCAACGTCCTGACTTTC. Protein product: CASTLDGAGANVLTF.

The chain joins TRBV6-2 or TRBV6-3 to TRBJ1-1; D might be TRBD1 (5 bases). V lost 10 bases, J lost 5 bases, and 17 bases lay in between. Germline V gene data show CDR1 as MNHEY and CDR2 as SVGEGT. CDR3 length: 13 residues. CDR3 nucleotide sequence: TGTGCCATCGACAGAGGGCGTCAAACTGAAGCTTTCTTT. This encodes CAIDRGRQTEAFF.

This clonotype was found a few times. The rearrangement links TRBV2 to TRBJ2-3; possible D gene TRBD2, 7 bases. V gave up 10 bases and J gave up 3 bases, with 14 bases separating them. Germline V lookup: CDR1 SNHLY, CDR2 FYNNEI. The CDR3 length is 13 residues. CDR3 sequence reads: CATSGGQTDTQYF. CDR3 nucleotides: TGTGCCACCTCCGGGGGGCAAACAGATACGCAGTATTTT.

The CDR3 reads CSAPGGRGNTGELFF. In DNA, the CDR3 is TGCAGTGCCCCAGGGGGCAGGGGGAACACCGGGGAGCTGTTTTTT. The chain recombines TRBV20-1 with TRBJ2-2; TRBD1 matches 8 bases. Germline lookup yields CDR1 DFQATT and CDR2 SNEGSKA (reference sequence). The length of the CDR3 is 15 residues. Losses at the gene ends were 6 bases for V and 1 base for J; bases not matched to a gene: 7.

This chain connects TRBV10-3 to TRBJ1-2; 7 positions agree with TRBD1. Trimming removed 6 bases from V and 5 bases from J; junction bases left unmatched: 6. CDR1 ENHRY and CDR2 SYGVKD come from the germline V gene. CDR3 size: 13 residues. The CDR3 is CAISAGGEYGYTF. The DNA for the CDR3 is TGTGCCATCAGCGCAGGGGGAGAGTATGGCTACACCTTC.

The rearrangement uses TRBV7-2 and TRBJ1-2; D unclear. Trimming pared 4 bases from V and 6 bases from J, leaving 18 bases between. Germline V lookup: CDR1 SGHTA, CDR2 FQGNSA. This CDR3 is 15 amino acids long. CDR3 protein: CASSSPTKRLDGYTF. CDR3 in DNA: TGTGCCAGCAGCTCGCCGACAAAAAGGCTGGATGGCTACACCTTC.

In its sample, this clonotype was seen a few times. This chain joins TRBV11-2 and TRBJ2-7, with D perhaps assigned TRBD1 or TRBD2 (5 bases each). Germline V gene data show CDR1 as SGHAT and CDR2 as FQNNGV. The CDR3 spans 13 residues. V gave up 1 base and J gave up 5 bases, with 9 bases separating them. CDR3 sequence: CASSLAQGHEQYF. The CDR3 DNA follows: TGTGCCAGCAGCTTAGCCCAGGGACACGAGCAGTACTTC. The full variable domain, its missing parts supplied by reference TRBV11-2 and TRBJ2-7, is EAGVAQSPRYKIIEKRQSVAFWCNPISGHATLYWYQQILGQGPKLLIQFQNNGVVDDSQLPKDRFSAERLKGVDSTLKIQPAKLEDSAVYLCASSLAQGHEQYFGPGTRLTVT.

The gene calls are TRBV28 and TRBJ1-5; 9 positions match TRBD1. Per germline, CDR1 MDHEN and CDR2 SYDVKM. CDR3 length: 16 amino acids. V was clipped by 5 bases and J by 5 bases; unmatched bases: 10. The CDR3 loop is CASSPTGGFSDQPQHF. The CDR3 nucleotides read TGTGCCAGCAGTCCGACAGGGGGTTTCTCTGATCAGCCCCAGCATTTT.

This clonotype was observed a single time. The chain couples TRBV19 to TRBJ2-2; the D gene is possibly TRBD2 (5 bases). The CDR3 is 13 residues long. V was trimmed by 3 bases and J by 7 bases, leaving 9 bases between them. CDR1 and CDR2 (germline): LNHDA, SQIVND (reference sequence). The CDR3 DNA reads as TGTGCCAGTAGTATTAAAGAGGGCGGGGAGCTGTTTTTT. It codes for CASSIKEGGELFF. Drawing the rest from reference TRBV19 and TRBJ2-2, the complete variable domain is DGGITQSPKYLFRKEGQNVTLSCEQNLNHDAMYWYRQDPGQGLRLIYYSQIVNDFQKGDIAEGYSVSREKKESFPLTVTSAQKNPTAFYLCASSIKEGGELFFGEGSRLTVL.

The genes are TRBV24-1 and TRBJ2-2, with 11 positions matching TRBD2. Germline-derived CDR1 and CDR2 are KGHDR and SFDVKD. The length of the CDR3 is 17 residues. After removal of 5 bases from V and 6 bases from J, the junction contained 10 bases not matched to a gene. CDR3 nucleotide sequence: TGTGCCACCAGTGTGGGGATAGCGGGAGGGCCTTCCGGGGAGCTGTTTTTT. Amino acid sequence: CATSVGIAGGPSGELFF.

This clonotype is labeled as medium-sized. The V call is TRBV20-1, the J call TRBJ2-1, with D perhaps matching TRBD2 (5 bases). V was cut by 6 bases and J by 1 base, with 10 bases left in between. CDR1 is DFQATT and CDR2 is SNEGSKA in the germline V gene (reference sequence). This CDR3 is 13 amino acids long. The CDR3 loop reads CSAEGGSYNEQFF. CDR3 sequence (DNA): TGCAGTGCAGAGGGTGGGTCCTACAATGAGCAGTTCTTC.

The CDR3 region is CASSMPGYGADTQYF. CDR3 bases: TGTGCCAGCAGTATGCCCGGATACGGCGCCGATACGCAGTATTTT. The chain carries TRBV28 and TRBJ2-3; D is unclear. The CDR3 extends over 15 amino acids. Deletions cut 5 bases from V and 6 bases from J, with 18 bases between. CDR1 is MDHEN and CDR2 is SYDVKM in the germline V gene.

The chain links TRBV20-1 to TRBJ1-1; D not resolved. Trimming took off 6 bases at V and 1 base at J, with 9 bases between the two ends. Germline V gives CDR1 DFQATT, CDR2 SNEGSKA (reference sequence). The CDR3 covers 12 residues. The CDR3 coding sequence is TGCAGTGCCCGGACCGAGAACACTGAAGCTTTCTTT. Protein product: CSARTENTEAFF.

The CDR3 nucleotides read TGCAGTGCTAGAGGTGAAGGGGTGCAGCCCCAGCATTTT. It encodes CSARGEGVQPQHF. The gene calls are TRBV20-1 and TRBJ1-5, with D perhaps TRBD1 (5 bases). The germline gives CDR1 DFQATT, CDR2 SNEGSKA (reference sequence). This CDR3 is built from 13 residues. Trimming cost V 1 base and J 7 bases, with 11 bases left between them.

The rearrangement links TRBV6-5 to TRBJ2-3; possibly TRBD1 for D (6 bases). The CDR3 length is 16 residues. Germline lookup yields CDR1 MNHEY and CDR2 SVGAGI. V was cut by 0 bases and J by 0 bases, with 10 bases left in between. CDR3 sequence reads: CASSYSWGPSTDTQYF. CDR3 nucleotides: TGTGCCAGCAGTTACTCGTGGGGGCCTAGCACAGATACGCAGTATTTT.

The CDR3 here is CASSPLVGAGYNEQFF. The CDR3 DNA sequence: TGTGCCAGCAGTCCCCTAGTGGGCGCGGGTTACAATGAGCAGTTCTTC. The chain employs TRBV27 and TRBJ2-1; tentatively, D is TRBD2 (5 bases). The V gene's germline CDR1 is MNHEY and CDR2 SMNVEV (reference sequence). Trimming removed 5 bases at V and 4 bases at J, with 18 bases between. The CDR3 has 16 residues.